This record concerns one T cell receptor (beta chain) sequence. As yet, its antigen is unknown. Primed by a sample-barcoded 5' primer and a J-beta primer mix, a second PCR proceeded for about 6 to 11 cycles. TCRdb used MiXCR to reprocess the 5' RACE reads, holding one entry per CDR3 protein. The sample includes 850,000 to 1,000,000 distinct CDR3 sequences, roughly 50% seen only once; the top ten take under 15%. The source of the sample is a study of blood T cells in healthy people across ages. Between the trimmed V and J ends, which lost 11 bases and 8 bases, there was a span of 22 bases. Looked up from germline, CDR1 is ENHRY and CDR2 is SYGVKD. The CDR3 contains 15 residues. Study observations and caveats: Estimates based on one million T cells were treated as lower bounds. As age increased, TCR beta diversity per million T cells fell in a roughly linear fashion. CMV status of donors was unknown, possibly confounding expanded clonotype changes.

The chain joins TRBV10-3 to TRBJ1-6; D gene uncertain. The TCR was taken from a man aged 25-45 years in good health. The sequenced sample consisted of blood. This chain's CDR3 is CASQRAGPRDSPLHF. CDR3 nucleotides: TGTGCCTCGCAACGAGCCGGGCCTAGGGATTCACCCCTCCACTTT.